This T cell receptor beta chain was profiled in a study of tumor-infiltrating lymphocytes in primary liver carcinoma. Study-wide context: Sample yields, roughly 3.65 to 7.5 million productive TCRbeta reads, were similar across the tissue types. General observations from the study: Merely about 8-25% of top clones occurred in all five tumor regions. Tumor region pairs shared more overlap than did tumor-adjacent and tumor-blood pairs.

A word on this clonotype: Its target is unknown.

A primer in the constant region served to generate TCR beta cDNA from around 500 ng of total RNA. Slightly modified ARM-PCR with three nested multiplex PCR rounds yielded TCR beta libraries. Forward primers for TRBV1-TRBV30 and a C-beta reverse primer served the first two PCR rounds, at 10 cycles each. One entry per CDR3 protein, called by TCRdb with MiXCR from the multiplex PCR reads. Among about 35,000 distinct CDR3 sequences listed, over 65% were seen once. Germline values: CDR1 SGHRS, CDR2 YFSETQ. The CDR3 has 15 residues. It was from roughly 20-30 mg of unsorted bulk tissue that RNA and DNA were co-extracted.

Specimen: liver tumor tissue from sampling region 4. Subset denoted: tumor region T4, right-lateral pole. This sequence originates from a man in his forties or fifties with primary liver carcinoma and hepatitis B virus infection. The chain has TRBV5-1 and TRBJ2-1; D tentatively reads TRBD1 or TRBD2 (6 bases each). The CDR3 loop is CGSSLRLQGGGEQFF. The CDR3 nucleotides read TGCGGTAGCAGCCTAAGACTACAGGGAGGAGGAGAGCAGTTCTTC.